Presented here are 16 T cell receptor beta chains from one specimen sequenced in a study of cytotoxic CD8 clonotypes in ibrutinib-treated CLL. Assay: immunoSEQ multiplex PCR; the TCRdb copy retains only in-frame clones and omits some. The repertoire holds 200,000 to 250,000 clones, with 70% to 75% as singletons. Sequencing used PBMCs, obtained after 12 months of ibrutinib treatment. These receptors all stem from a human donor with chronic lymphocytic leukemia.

This CDR3 is CATSTGLGVRNEQFF. CDR3 nucleotides: TGTGCCACCAGCACCGGACTAGGGGTGCGCAATGAGCAGTTCTTC. The chain combines TRBV15 with TRBJ2-1, with TRBD2 identical over 7 bases. CDR1 and CDR2 (germline): LNHNV, YYDKDF (reference sequence). Trimming removed 4 bases from V and 6 bases from J; junction bases left unmatched: 9. The CDR3 runs 15 residues.

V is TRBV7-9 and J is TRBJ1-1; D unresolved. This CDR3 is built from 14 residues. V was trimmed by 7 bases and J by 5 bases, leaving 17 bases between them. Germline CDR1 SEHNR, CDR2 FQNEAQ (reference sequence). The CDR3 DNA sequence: TGTGCCAGCATCCCGGATCGGGGTGTAACTGAAGCTTTCTTT. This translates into CASIPDRGVTEAFF.

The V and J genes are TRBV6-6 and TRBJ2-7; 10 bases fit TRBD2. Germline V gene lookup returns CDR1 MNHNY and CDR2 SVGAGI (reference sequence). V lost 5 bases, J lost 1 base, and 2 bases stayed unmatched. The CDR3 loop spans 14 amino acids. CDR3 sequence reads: CASSLAGASYEQYF. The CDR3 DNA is TGTGCCAGCAGTCTAGCGGGAGCTTCCTACGAGCAGTACTTC.

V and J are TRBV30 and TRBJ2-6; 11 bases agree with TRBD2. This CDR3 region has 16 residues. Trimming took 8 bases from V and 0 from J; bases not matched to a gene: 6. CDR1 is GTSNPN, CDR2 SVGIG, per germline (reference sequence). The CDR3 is CATTSGVYSGANVLTF. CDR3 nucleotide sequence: TGTGCCACGACTAGCGGGGTGTACTCTGGGGCCAACGTCCTGACTTTC.

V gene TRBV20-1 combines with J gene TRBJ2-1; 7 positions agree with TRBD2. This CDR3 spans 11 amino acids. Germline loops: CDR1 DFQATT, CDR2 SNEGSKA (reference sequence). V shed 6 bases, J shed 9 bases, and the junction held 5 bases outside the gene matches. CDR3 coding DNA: TGCAGTGCCGAGGGAGGGAGTGAGCAGTTCTTC. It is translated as CSAEGGSEQFF.

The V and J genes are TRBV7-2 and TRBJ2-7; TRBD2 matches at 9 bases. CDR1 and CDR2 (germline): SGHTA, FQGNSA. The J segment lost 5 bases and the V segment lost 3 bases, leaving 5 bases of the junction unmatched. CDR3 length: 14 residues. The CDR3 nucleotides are TGTGCCAGCAGCTTCTTAGCGGGAGACCACGAGCAGTACTTC. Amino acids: CASSFLAGDHEQYF.

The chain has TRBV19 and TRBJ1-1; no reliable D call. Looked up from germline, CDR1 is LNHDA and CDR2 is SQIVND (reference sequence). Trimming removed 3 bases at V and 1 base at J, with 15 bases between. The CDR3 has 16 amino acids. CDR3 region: CASSMGRVLGNTEAFF. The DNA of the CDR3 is TGTGCCAGTAGTATGGGGAGGGTATTGGGGAACACTGAAGCTTTCTTT.

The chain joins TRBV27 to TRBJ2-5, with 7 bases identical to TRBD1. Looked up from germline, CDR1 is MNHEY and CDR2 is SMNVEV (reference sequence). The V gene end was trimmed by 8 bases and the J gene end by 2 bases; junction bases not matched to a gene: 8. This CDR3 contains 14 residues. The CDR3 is CASSLGQAQETQYF. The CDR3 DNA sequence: TGTGCCAGCTCCTTAGGACAGGCTCAAGAGACCCAGTACTTC.

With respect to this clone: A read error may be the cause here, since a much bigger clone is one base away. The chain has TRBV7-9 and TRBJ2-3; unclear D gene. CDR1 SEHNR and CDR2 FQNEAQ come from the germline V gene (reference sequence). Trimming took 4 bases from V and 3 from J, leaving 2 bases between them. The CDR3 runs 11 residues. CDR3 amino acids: CASSSTDTQYF. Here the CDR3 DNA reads TGTGCCAGCAGCTCGACAGATACGCAGTATTTT.

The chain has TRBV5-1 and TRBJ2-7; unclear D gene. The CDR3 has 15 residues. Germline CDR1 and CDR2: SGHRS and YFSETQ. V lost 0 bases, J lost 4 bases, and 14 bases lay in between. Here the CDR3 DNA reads TGCGCCAGCAGCTTGGGGGCCGGGCGCAATTACGAGCAGTACTTC. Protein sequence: CASSLGAGRNYEQYF.

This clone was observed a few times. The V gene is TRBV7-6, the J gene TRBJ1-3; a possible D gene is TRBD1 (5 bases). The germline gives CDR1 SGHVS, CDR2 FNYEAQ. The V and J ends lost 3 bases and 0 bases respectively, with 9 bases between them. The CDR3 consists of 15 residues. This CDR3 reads CASSLGRGSGNTIYF. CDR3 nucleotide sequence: TGTGCCAGCAGCTTGGGACGAGGCTCTGGAAACACCATATATTTT.

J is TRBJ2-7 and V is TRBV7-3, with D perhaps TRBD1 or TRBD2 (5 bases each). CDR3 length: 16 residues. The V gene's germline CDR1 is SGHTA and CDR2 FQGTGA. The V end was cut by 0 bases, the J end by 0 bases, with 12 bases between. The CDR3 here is CASSLTGTQASYEQYF. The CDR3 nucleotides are TGTGCCAGCAGCTTAACGGGGACCCAAGCCTCCTACGAGCAGTACTTC.

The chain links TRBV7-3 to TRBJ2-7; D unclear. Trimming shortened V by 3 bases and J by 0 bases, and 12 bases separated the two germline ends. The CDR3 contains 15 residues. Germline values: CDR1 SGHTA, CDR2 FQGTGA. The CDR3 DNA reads TGTGCCAGCAGCTTCGACAAGGGAAACTCCTACGAGCAGTACTTC. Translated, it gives CASSFDKGNSYEQYF.

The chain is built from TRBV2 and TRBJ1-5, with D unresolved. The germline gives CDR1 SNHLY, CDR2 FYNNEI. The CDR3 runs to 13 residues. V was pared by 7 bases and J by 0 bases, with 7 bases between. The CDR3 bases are TGTGCCAGCATGCTATATAGCAATCAGCCCCAGCATTTT. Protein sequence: CASMLYSNQPQHF.

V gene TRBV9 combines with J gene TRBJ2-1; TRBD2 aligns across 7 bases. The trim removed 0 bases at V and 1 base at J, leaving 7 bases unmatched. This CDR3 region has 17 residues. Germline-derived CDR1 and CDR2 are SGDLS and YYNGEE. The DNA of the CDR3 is TGTGCCAGCAGCGTAGCGGGGGGACTTGAGTCCTACAATGAGCAGTTCTTC. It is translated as CASSVAGGLESYNEQFF.

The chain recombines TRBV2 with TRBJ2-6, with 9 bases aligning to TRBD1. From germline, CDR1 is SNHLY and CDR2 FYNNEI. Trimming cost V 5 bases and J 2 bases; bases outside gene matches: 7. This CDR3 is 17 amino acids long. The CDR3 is CASSRQGTGTGANVLTF. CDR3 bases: TGTGCCAGCAGTCGTCAGGGGACAGGGACTGGGGCCAACGTCCTGACTTTC.